The clone carrying this T cell receptor beta chain came up a few times. Its matching antigen is unknown. These data are taken from a study of identical twins. Study observations and caveats: Modeled out-of-frame TCR alpha sharing in monozygotic twins fell below observed levels. Findings depended on cross-sectional statistics rather than tracking the same donors.

Unique molecular identifiers were in the cDNA, with template-switch universal primer binding. MiXCR was run by TCRdb on the 5' RACE reads, yielding one entry per CDR3 protein. Counted here are 450,000 or so distinct CDR3 sequences, 12% to 15% occurring once; the ten biggest clones make up more than 0.5%. A further study also used this sample, focusing on yellow fever vaccine responses in identical twins. That source reports: Twins' T cell vaccine responses reportedly looked partly convergent, partly personalized.

Sequences were obtained from CD4+ T cells sorted from blood. This TCR was recovered from a woman aged 18 to 35 in good health.

In DNA form, the CDR3 reads TGCGCCAGCACCGACGGCAGCCTCTACGAGCAGTACTTC. This translates into CASTDGSLYEQYF. The rearrangement joins TRBV5-1 to TRBJ2-7, with no clear D. The CDR3 is 13 amino acids. CDR1 SGHRS and CDR2 YFSETQ come from the germline V gene. V was clipped by 6 bases and J by 3 bases, with 13 bases between them. Full variable domain (rest looked up from reference TRBV5-1 and TRBJ2-7): KAGVTQTPRYLIKTRGQQVTLSCSPISGHRSVSWYQQTPGQGLQFLFEYFSETQRNKGNFPGRFSGRQFSNSRSEMNVSTLELGDSALYLCASTDGSLYEQYFGPGTRLTVT.